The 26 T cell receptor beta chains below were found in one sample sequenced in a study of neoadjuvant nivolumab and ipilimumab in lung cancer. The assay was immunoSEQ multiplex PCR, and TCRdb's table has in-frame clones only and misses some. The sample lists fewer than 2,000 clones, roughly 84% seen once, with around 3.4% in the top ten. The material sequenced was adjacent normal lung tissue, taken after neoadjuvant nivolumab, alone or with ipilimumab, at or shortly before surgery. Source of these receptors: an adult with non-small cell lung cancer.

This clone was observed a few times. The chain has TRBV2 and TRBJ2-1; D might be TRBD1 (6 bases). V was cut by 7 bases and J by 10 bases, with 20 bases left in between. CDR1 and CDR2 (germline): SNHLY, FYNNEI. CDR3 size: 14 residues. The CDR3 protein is CASNPNGGPWEQFF. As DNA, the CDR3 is TGTGCCAGCAACCCGAATGGGGGCCCATGGGAGCAGTTCTTC.

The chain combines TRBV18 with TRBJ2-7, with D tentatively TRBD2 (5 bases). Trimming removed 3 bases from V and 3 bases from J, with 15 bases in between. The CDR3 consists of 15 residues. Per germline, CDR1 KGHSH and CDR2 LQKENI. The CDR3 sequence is CASSPRGGGYYEQYF. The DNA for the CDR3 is TGTGCCAGCTCACCCCGCGGTGGAGGCTACTACGAGCAGTACTTC.

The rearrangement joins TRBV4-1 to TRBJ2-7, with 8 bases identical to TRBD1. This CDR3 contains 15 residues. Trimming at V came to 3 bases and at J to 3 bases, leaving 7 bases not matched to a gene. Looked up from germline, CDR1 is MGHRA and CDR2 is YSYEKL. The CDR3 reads CASSQERQGSYEQYF. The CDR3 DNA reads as TGCGCCAGCAGCCAGGAACGACAGGGGAGCTACGAGCAGTACTTC.

The CDR3 sequence: CASIWGVRGPEDPDQPQHF. The CDR3, as DNA: TGTGCCAGCATTTGGGGGGTTAGGGGGCCCGAAGACCCAGATCAGCCCCAGCATTTT. The rearrangement joins TRBV5-4 to TRBJ1-5; 7 bases line up with TRBD1. The CDR3 runs 19 residues. CDR1 and CDR2 (germline): SGHNT, YYREEE (reference sequence). Trimming at V came to 6 bases and at J to 5 bases, leaving 23 bases not matched to a gene.

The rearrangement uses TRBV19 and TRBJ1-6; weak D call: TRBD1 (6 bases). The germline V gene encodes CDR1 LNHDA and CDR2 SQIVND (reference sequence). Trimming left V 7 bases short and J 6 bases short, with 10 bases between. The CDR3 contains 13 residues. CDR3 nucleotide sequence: TGTGCCAGTAATCAGGGGATTAATTCACCCCTCCACTTT. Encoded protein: CASNQGINSPLHF.

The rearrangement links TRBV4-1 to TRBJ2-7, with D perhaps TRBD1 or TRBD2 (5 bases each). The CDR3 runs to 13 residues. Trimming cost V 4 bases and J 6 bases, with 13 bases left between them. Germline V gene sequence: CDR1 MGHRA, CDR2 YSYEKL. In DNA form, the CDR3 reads TGCGCCAGCAGCCGCCAGAGGGGTGGCGAGCAGTACTTC. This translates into CASSRQRGGEQYF.

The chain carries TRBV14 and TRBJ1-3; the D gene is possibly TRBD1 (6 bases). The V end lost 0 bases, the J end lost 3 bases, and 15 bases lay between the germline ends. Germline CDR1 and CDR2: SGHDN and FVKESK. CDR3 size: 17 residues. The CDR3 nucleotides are TGTGCCAGCAGCCAAGAGGCGAACAGGGTAGTTGGAAACACCATATATTTT. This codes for CASSQEANRVVGNTIYF. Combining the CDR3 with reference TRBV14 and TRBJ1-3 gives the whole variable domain EAGVTQFPSHSVIEKGQTVTLRCDPISGHDNLYWYRRVMGKEIKFLLHFVKESKQDESGMPNNRFLAERTGGTYSTLKVQPAELEDSGVYFCASSQEANRVVGNTIYFGEGSWLTVV.

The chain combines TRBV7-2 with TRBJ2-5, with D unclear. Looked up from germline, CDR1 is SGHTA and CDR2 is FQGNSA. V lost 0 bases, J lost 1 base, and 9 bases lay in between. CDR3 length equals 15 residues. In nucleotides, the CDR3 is TGTGCCAGCAGCTTAGCTACAACCCGCCAAGAGACCCAGTACTTC. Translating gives CASSLATTRQETQYF.

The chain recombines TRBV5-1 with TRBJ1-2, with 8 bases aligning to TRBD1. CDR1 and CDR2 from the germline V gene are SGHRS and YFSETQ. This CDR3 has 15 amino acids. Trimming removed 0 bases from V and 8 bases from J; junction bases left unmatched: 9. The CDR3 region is CASSLGAGQGGGYTF. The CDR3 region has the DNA TGCGCCAGCAGCTTGGGGGCCGGACAGGGCGGGGGCTACACCTTC.

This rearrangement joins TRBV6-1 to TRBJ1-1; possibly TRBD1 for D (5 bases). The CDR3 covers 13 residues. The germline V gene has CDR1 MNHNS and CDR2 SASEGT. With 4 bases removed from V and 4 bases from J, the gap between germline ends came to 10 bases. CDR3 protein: CASSGGGFTEAFF. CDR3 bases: TGTGCCAGCAGTGGGGGGGGTTTCACTGAAGCTTTCTTT.

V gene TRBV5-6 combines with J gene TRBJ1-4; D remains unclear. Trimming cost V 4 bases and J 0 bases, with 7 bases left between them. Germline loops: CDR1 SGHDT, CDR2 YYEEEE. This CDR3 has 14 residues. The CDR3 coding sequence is TGTGCCAGCAGCCCGTGGGCAACTAATGAAAAACTGTTTTTT. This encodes CASSPWATNEKLFF.

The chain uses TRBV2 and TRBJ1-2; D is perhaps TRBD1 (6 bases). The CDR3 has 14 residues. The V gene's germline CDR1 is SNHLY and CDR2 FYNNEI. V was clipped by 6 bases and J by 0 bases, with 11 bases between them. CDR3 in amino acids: CASRAGEANYGYTF. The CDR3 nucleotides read TGTGCCAGCAGGGCAGGGGAGGCTAACTATGGCTACACCTTC.

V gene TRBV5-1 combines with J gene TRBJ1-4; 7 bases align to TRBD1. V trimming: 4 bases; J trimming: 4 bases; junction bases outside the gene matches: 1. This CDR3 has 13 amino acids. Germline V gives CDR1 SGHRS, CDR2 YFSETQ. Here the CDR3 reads CASSRDSNEKLFF. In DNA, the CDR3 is TGCGCCAGCAGCCGGGACAGTAATGAAAAACTGTTTTTT.

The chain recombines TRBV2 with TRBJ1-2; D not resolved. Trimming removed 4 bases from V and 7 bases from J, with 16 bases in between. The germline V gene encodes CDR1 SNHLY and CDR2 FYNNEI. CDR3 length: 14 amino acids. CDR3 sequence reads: CASSGGVERFGYTF. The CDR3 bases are TGTGCCAGCAGTGGAGGTGTCGAGCGGTTTGGCTACACCTTC.

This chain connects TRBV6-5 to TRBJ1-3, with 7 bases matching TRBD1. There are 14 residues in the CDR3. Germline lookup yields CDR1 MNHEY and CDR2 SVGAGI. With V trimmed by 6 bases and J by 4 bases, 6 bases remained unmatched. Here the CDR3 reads CASSEGANGNTIYF. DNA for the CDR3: TGTGCCAGCAGCGAGGGGGCGAACGGAAACACCATATATTTT.

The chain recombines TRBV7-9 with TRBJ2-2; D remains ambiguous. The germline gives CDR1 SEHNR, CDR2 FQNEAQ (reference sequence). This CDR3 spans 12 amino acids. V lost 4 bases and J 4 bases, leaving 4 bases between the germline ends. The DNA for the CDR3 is TGTGCCAGCAGCTACTTCACCGGGGAGCTGTTTTTT. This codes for CASSYFTGELFF.

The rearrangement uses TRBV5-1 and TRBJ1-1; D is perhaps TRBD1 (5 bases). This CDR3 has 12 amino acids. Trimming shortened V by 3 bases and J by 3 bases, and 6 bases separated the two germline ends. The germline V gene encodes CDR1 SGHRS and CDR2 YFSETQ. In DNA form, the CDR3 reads TGCGCCAGCAGCTGGGGGGACACTGAAGCTTTCTTT. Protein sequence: CASSWGDTEAFF. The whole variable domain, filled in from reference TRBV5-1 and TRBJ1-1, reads KAGVTQTPRYLIKTRGQQVTLSCSPISGHRSVSWYQQTPGQGLQFLFEYFSETQRNKGNFPGRFSGRQFSNSRSEMNVSTLELGDSALYLCASSWGDTEAFFGQGTRLTVV.

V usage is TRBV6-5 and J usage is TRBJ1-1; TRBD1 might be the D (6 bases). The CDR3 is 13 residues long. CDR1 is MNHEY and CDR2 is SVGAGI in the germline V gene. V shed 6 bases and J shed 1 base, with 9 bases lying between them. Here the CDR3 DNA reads TGTGCCAGCAGCTGGGACACGAACACTGAAGCTTTCTTT. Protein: CASSWDTNTEAFF.

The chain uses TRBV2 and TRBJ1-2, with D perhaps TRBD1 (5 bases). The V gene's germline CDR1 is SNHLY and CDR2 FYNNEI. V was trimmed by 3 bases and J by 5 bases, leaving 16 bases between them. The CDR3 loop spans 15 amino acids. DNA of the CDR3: TGTGCCAGCAGTGAGATAGGGCAGGGCTATTATGGCTACACCTTC. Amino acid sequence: CASSEIGQGYYGYTF. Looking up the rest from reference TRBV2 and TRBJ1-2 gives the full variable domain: EPEVTQTPSHQVTQMGQEVILRCVPISNHLYFYWYRQILGQKVEFLVSFYNNEISEKSEIFDDQFSVERPDGSNFTLKIRSTKLEDSAMYFCASSEIGQGYYGYTFGSGTRLTVV.

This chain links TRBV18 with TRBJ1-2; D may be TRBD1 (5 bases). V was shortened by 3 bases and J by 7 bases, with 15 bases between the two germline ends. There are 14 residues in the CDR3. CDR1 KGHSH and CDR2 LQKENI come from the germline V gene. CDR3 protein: CASSPGAGTFGYTF. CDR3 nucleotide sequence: TGTGCCAGCTCACCCGGGGCCGGAACGTTTGGCTACACCTTC.

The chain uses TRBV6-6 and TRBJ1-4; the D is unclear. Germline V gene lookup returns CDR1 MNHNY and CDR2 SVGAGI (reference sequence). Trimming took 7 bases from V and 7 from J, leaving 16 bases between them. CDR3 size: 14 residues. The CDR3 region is CASTSPGRPEKLFF. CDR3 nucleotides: TGTGCCAGCACCTCCCCAGGTCGGCCTGAAAAACTGTTTTTT.

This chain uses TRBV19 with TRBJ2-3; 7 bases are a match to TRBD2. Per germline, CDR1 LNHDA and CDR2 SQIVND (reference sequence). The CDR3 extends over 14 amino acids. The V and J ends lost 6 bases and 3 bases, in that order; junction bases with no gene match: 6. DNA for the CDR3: TGTGCCAGTAGCGGGCAGGGACTAACAGATACGCAGTATTTT. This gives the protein CASSGQGLTDTQYF.

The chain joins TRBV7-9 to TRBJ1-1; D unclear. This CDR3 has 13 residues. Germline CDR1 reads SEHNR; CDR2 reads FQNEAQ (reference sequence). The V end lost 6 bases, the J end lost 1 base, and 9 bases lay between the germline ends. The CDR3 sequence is CASRLYENTEAFF. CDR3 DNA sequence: TGTGCCAGCAGGCTCTACGAGAACACTGAAGCTTTCTTT.

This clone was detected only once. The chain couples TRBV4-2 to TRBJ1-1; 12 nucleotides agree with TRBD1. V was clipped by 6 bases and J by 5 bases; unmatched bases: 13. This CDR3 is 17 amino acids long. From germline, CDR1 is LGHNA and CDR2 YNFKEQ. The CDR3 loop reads CASRAGTGGRRDTEAFF. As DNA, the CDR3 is TGTGCCAGCAGGGCCGGGACAGGGGGCCGGAGAGATACTGAAGCTTTCTTT.

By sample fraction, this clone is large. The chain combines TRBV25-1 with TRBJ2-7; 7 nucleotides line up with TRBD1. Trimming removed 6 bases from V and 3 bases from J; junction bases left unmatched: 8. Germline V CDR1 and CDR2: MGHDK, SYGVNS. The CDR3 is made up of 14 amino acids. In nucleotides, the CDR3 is TGTGCCAGCAGCCCGGACAGGTCCGACTACGAGCAGTACTTC. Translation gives CASSPDRSDYEQYF.

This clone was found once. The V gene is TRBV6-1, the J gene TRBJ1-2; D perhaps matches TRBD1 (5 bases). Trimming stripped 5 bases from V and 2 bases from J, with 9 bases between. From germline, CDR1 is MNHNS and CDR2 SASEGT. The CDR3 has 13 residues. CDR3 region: CASSRAGNYGYTF. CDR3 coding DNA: TGTGCCAGCAGTAGAGCAGGGAACTATGGCTACACCTTC.